The 5 T cell receptor beta chains listed next were all sequenced from one sample in a study of T-cell reconstitution after alpha-beta-depleted transplantation in children (dated by TCRdb to the mid-2010s). Receptor amplification or capture employed PCR. The instrument given in TCRdb is Illumina HiSeq 2500. TCR library preparation used molecular barcoding, with unique molecular identifiers applied to normalize quantification of the TCRbeta repertoire. In TCRdb, the public reads were trimmed at Q25 with fastp and aligned with MiXCR, with productive beta chains retained. Merged by CDR3 protein, the rows form single entries marked with the most common genes and DNA. The sample records roughly 310,000 distinct CDR3 sequences, 20% to 30% of which are singletons. The ten largest make up approximately 11% of the sample. This specimen's treatment or condition label, interpreted: allogeneic hematopoietic cell transplantation with graft depleted of TCRalphabeta T cells and CD19 B cells.

The specimen was PBMCs, mostly from graft donor cells, collected 180 days after TCRalphabeta/CD19-depleted stem cell transplant. The receptor set was obtained from a male patient younger than 18 who had a stem cell transplant for acute lymphoblastic leukemia, so the T cells may come from the graft donor.

V is TRBV27 and J is TRBJ2-3; D gene uncertain. V lost 1 base and J lost 6, with 20 bases in between. The CDR3 is made up of 17 amino acids. Germline loops: CDR1 MNHEY, CDR2 SMNVEV (reference sequence). CDR3 loop: CASSLLVHSFSRDTQYF. DNA of the CDR3: TGTGCCAGCAGTTTATTGGTTCACTCCTTCTCCCGCGATACGCAGTATTTT.

This clonotype was counted a few times. The chain is built from TRBV7-9 and TRBJ2-1, with TRBD1 as a possible D gene (6 bases). The V and J ends lost 3 bases and 8 bases respectively, with 8 bases between them. Germline V CDR1 and CDR2: SEHNR, FQNEAQ (reference sequence). The CDR3 extends over 12 amino acids. The CDR3 sequence: CASSFPGDEQFF. The CDR3 nucleotides read TGTGCCAGCAGCTTTCCAGGGGATGAGCAGTTCTTC.

This clonotype was counted at least ten times. V usage is TRBV5-1 and J usage is TRBJ2-4; D gene ambiguous. V was trimmed by 2 bases and J by 1 base, leaving 10 bases between them. Looked up from germline, CDR1 is SGHRS and CDR2 is YFSETQ. There are 15 residues in the CDR3. CDR3 region: CASSLATGAKNIQYF. For the CDR3, the DNA is TGCGCCAGCAGCTTAGCGACGGGCGCCAAAAACATTCAGTACTTC.

This clonotype was seen more than once but under ten times. This sequence joins TRBV4-2 and TRBJ2-7, with a weak D call TRBD2 (7 bases). Deletions cut 4 bases from V and 3 bases from J, with 25 bases between. This CDR3 region has 18 residues. In germline, CDR1 is LGHNA, CDR2 YNFKEQ. CDR3 loop: CASSPPRGGRGGHYEQYF. As DNA, the CDR3 is TGTGCCAGCAGCCCCCCTAGGGGCGGGAGAGGGGGTCACTACGAGCAGTACTTC.

J is TRBJ1-1 and V is TRBV29-1; possibly TRBD1 for D (5 bases). The CDR3 extends over 13 amino acids. Germline V CDR1 and CDR2: SQVTM, ANQGSEA. V lost 6 bases and J lost 4, with 15 bases in between. DNA of the CDR3: TGCAGCGTGGGGGGTTACGTGGGCACTGAAGCTTTCTTT. This translates into CSVGGYVGTEAFF.